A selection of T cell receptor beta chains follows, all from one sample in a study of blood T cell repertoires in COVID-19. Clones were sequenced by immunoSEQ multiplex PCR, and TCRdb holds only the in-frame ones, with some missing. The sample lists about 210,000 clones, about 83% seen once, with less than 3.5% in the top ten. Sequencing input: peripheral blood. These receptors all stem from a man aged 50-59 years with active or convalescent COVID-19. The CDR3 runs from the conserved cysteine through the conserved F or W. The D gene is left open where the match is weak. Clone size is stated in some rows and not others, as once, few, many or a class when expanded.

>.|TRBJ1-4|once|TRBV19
CASSVQGFEKLFF
TGTGCCAGTAGTGTACAGGGTTTCGAAAAACTGTTTTTT
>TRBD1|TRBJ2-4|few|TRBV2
CASSDRGYIQYF
TGTGCCAGCAGTGACAGGGGGTACATTCAGTACTTC
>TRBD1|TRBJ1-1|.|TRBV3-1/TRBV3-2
CASSQDVDRVENTEAFF
TGTGCCAGCAGCCAAGATGTGGACAGGGTCGAGAACACTGAAGCTTTCTTT
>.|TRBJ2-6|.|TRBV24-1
CATSEWTLSGANVLTF
TGTGCCACCAGTGAATGGACACTCTCTGGGGCCAACGTCCTGACTTTC
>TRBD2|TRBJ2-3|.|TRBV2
CASSEVASGGASPSTDTQYF
TGTGCCAGCAGTGAAGTGGCTAGCGGGGGGGCCTCCCCCAGCACAGATACGCAGTATTTT
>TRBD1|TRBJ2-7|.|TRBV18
CASRDRVGYEQYF
TGTGCCAGCCGCGACAGGGTCGGATACGAGCAGTACTTC
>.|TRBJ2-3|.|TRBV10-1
CASSDGWNEEGLTDTQYF
TGCGCCAGCAGTGATGGATGGAACGAAGAAGGACTCACAGATACGCAGTATTTT
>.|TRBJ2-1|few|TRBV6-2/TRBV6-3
CASSYDSSYNEQFF
TGTGCCAGCAGTTACGACAGCTCCTACAATGAGCAGTTCTTC
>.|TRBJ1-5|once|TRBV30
CAWSAWRGSSNQPQHF
TGTGCCTGGAGTGCTTGGAGAGGGTCCAGCAATCAGCCCCAGCATTTT
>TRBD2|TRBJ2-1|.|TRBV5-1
CASSPSLAGGQGEQFF
TGCGCCAGCAGCCCTTCACTAGCGGGAGGGCAGGGGGAGCAGTTCTTC
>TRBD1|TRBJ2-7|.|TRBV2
CASRFPGTGDEQYF
TGTGCCAGCAGGTTCCCCGGGACAGGGGACGAGCAGTACTTC
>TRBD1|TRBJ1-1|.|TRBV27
CASSRSLGGTEKNTEAFF
TGTGCCAGCAGCCGCTCTTTAGGGGGGACAGAGAAGAACACTGAAGCTTTCTTT
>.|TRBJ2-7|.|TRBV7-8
CASSSRALAYEQYF
TGTGCCAGCAGCTCGCGGGCCCTCGCCTACGAGCAGTACTTC
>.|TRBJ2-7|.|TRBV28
CASSSPPGGGVAYEQYF
TGTGCCAGCAGTTCTCCTCCAGGAGGGGGCGTCGCCTACGAGCAGTACTTC
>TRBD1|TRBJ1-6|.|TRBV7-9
CASSWIETGDASYNSPLHF
TGTGCCAGCAGCTGGATAGAAACAGGGGATGCCTCCTATAATTCACCCCTCCACTTT
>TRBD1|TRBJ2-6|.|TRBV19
CASSIVLLRDSVFSGANVLTF
TGTGCCAGTAGTATAGTCTTACTTCGGGACAGCGTTTTCTCTGGGGCCAACGTCCTGACTTTC
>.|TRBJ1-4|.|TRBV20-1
CSASGGSNEKLFF
TGCAGTGCTAGTGGCGGCTCTAATGAAAAACTGTTTTTT
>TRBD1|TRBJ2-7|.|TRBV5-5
CASSLGQGIFYEQYF
TGTGCCAGCAGCTTGGGACAGGGGATCTTCTACGAGCAGTACTTC
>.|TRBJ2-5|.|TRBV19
CASSLGESVQETQYF
TGTGCCAGTAGCCTTGGGGAGAGCGTACAAGAGACCCAGTACTTC
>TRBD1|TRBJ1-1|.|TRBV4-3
CASSQDQDRSFTEAFF
TGCGCCAGCAGCCAAGATCAGGACAGGAGTTTCACTGAAGCTTTCTTT
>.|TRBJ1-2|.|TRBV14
CASSSQGMDGYTF
TGTGCCAGCAGCTCCCAGGGTATGGATGGCTACACCTTC
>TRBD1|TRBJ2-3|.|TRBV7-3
CASSLTGQFTDTQYF
TGTGCCAGCAGCTTAACGGGACAGTTCACAGATACGCAGTATTTT
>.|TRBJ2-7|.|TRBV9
CASGRGRLSSYEQYF
TGTGCCAGCGGGCGAGGGCGACTCAGCTCCTACGAGCAGTACTTC
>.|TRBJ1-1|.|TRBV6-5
CASSYSGHRDTEAFF
TGTGCCAGCAGTTACTCGGGACATAGAGACACTGAAGCTTTCTTT
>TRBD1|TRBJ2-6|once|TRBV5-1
CASSSKTGVPSGANVLTF
TGCGCCAGCAGCTCAAAGACAGGGGTTCCCTCTGGGGCCAACGTCCTGACTTTC
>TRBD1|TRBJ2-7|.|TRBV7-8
CASSLVRGRMYEQYF
TGTGCCAGCAGCTTAGTTAGGGGGCGCATGTACGAGCAGTACTTC
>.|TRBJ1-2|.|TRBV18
CASSRANYGYTF
TGTGCCAGCTCGCGGGCTAACTATGGCTACACCTTC
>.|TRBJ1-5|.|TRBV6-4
CARSDGDQPQHF
TGTGCCAGGTCGGACGGGGATCAGCCCCAGCATTTT
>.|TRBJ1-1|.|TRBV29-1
CSVMTSANTEAFF
TGCAGCGTGATGACAAGTGCGAACACTGAAGCTTTCTTT
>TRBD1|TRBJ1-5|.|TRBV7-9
CASVGDRGLIRGNQPQHF
TGTGCCAGCGTGGGAGACAGGGGGCTGATCAGGGGCAATCAGCCCCAGCATTTT
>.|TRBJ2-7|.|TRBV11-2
CASSLEGLGGYEQYF
TGTGCCAGCAGCTTAGAAGGTTTAGGGGGTTACGAGCAGTACTTC
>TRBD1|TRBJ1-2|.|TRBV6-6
CASRPNSGQGTYGYTF
TGTGCCAGCAGACCCAATTCGGGACAGGGAACCTATGGCTACACCTTC
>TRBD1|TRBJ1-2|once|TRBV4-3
CASSYGTAYGYTF
TGCGCCAGCAGCTACGGGACAGCCTATGGCTACACCTTC
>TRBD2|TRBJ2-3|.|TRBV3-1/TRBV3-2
CASSQGPAGVMYTQYF
TGTGCCAGCAGCCAAGGTCCAGCGGGAGTCATGTATACGCAGTATTTT
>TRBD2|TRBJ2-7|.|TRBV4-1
CASSQDLAGPPGRSF
TGCGCCAGCAGCCAAGATTTAGCGGGACCGCCCGGTAGGAGCTTC
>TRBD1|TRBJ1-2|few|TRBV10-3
CAISLGQGENYGYTF
TGTGCCATCAGTCTAGGACAGGGGGAAAACTATGGCTACACCTTC
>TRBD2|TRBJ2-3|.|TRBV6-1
CASSEGWGSGGLTDTQYF
TGTGCCAGCAGTGAAGGCTGGGGTAGCGGGGGGTTAACAGATACGCAGTATTTT
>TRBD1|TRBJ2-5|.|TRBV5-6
CASSLTSREQGNF
TGTGCCAGCAGCCTAACCTCCCGGGAACAGGGGAACTTC
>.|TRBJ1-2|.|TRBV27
CASSSHNRGNGYTF
TGTGCCAGCAGTTCTCATAACCGGGGGAACGGCTACACCTTC
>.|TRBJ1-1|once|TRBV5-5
CASSWGSKNTEAFF
TGTGCCAGCTCCTGGGGCAGCAAGAACACTGAAGCTTTCTTT
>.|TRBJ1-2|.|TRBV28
CASSLGGWGYTF
TGTGCCAGCAGTTTAGGGGGGTGGGGCTACACCTTC
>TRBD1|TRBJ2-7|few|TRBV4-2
CASSQGTGAVQYF
TGTGCCAGCAGCCAAGGGACAGGGGCCGTGCAGTACTTC
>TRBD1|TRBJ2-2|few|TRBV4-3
CASSQGTGGSHTGELFF
TGCGCCAGCAGCCAAGGTACAGGGGGCTCGCACACCGGGGAGCTGTTTTTT
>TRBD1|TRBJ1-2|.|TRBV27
CASSYYSGTGIWDYGYTF
TGTGCCAGCAGCTACTACTCCGGGACAGGGATTTGGGACTATGGCTACACCTTC
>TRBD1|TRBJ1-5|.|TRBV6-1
CASSEGQLQPQHF
TGTGCCAGCAGTGAGGGACAGCTCCAGCCCCAGCATTTT